This TCR beta chain was identified during a study of CD8+CD57+ T cells in acquired aplastic anemia. Looking at the study overall: Sorted CD4+ and CD8+ cells gave an average of roughly 3.3 ug of DNA.

Individuals selected for sequencing had exhibited CD8+CD57+ cell expansion on flow cytometry. Severe acquired aplastic anemia was present in all patients. The CDR3 length is 14 residues. The V gene's germline CDR1 is SGHNT and CDR2 YYREEE (reference sequence). Genomic DNA templated the TCR beta VDJ and CDR3 profiling. TCRdb called the reads again in MiXCR, with one record for every CDR3 protein. The sample lists roughly 250,000 distinct CDR3 sequences, 70% to 85% occurring once. On this clonotype: Its antigen is currently unknown. Relative to the germline gene, one junction end is altered; a read error may explain this.

Whole-study findings and limits: Between patients and controls, CD8+ Simpson's diversity did not vary significantly. About 29 sequences, all CD8+ CDR3, were shared between patients and controls.

Sequencing was carried out using sorted CD4+, CD8+, or CD8+CD57+ T cells (not recorded which) from PBMCs. The rearrangement links TRBV5-4 to TRBJ2-3; either TRBD1 or TRBD2 may supply D (5 bases each). This sequence originates from a human donor with aplastic anemia. In nucleotides, the CDR3 is TGCGCCAGCAGCCAAGAGGGACGTCCCGATACGCAGTATTTT. This gives the protein CASSQEGRPDTQYF.